This TCR beta chain was sequenced for a study of OX40 agonist ivuxolimab in advanced cancers. Study-wide results and limits: With doses of 0.1-3.0 mg/kg, partial responders showed among the lowest clonal expansion.

Concerning this clone: The antigen remains unidentified.

Between the trimmed V and J ends, which lost 5 bases and 0 bases, there was a span of 9 bases. In germline, CDR1 is SGHDT, CDR2 YYEEEE. There are 14 residues in the CDR3. Assay used: immunoSEQ multiplex PCR; TCRdb lists only in-frame clones, some missing. The table records 66,000 or so clones, 87% of them present only once. This chain links TRBV5-6 with TRBJ1-3; D may be TRBD1 (5 bases). The clonotype comes from an adult with an advanced solid tumor such as melanoma, head and neck, liver or kidney cancer. The material sequenced was CD4+ or CD8+ T cells sorted from blood, taken in a trial of the OX40 agonist ivuxolimab. The CDR3 DNA reads TGTGCCAGCAGTTCAGGGTTCTCTGGAAACACCATATATTTT. This gives the protein CASSSGFSGNTIYF.